This T cell receptor beta chain was obtained from a study of OX40 agonist ivuxolimab in advanced cancers. Study at large: Partial responses occurred in three patients (one hepatocellular carcinoma, two cutaneous melanoma). Study outcomes and limitations: Doses of 0.1 to 3.0 mg/kg were accompanied by clonal expansion of CD4+ and CD8+ blood T cells by week 6.

In regard to this clone: Its antigen is as yet unknown.

Only in-frame clones appear in the TCRdb table, and some are missing; sequencing was by immunoSEQ multiplex PCR. This sample has about 22,000 clones; roughly 90% occur once, and the top ten carry roughly 30%. Germline V gene lookup returns CDR1 MNHNS and CDR2 SASEGT. Germline trimming cut 3 bases from V and 8 bases from J; bases unmatched to any gene: 6. This CDR3 spans 16 amino acids. The chain has TRBV6-1 and TRBJ2-1; 14 positions match TRBD2. The sample consisted of CD4+ or CD8+ T cells sorted from blood, taken in a trial of the OX40 agonist ivuxolimab. The clonotype was recovered from an adult with an advanced solid tumor such as melanoma, head and neck, liver or kidney cancer. The DNA for the CDR3 is TGTGCCAGCAGTGACCCGGGACTAGCGGGAGTGGATGAGCAGTTCTTC. Residues: CASSDPGLAGVDEQFF.